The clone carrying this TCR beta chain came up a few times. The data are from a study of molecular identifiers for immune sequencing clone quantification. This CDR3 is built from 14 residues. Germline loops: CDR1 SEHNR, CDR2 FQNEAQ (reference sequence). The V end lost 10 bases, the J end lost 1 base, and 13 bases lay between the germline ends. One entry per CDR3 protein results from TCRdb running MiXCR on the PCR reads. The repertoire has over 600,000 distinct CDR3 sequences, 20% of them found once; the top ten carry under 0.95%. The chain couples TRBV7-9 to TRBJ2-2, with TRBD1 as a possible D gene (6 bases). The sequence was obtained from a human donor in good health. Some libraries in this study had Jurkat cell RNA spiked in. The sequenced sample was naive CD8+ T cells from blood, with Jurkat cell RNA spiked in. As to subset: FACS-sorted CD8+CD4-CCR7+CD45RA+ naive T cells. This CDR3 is CATRWTENTGELFF. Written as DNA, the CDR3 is TGTGCCACCCGATGGACAGAGAACACCGGGGAGCTGTTTTTT.